This T cell receptor beta chain was identified in a study of blood T cell repertoires in COVID-19. Study as a whole: COVID-19 samples from acute and convalescent phases originated in the United States, Italy and Spain. T cells, B-cell-depleted T cells, or PBMCs supplied cDNA or gDNA.

In the source study's methods: Estimates of nucleated cell counts were drawn from the amplification of reference gene primers. This table comes from immunoSEQ multiplex PCR, and its TCRdb copy is limited to in-frame clones, with some not included. For V, J and clone size, that table is used; D and trimming come from the DNA. Here the sample spans tens of thousands of clones, 90% to 95% being singletons. The TCR was taken from a human donor in a cohort sampled during active COVID-19. Material: peripheral blood.

The CDR3 region is CASSLGGVDQKLFF. Here the CDR3 DNA reads TGTGCCAGCAGCTTGGGGGGGGTTGATCAAAAACTGTTTTTT. The V gene is TRBV5-4, the J gene TRBJ1-4; a weak D match, TRBD1 (5 bases). Germline V gene lookup returns CDR1 SGHNT and CDR2 YYREEE (reference sequence). V gave up 0 bases and J gave up 9 bases, with 12 bases separating them. This CDR3 comprises 14 residues.